This T cell receptor beta chain is from a study of T cells after yellow fever vaccination. General study findings and limits: The appearance of a small share of clonotypes in both CD4 and CD8 compartments was observed. A large majority of primary-vaccination clones showed up again after the booster (around 96% CD4, 85% to 90% CD8). Though it reached lower strength, the secondary response hit its peak faster, day 5 versus 15.

Comments on this clonotype: Its antigen is undetermined.

TCR cDNA was made by 5'RACE template switching, adding a universal primer site and UMIs. TCRdb redid the calling of the 5' RACE reads with MiXCR, one entry per CDR3 protein. This sample has roughly 60,000 distinct CDR3 sequences, with more than 5.5% found just once. V lost 0 bases and J 2 bases, leaving 19 bases between the germline ends. This CDR3 has 19 residues. Germline V CDR1 and CDR2: SGHAT, FQDESV (reference sequence). Specimen: CD8+ T cells sorted from PBMCs, collected on the day of the first yellow fever vaccination. The chain joins TRBV11-1 to TRBJ2-2; D may be TRBD1 (5 bases). This clonotype originated in a man aged 18 to 29 who received the YFV17D yellow fever vaccine. In DNA, the CDR3 is TGTGCCAGCAGCTTAGCCCAATCAGGGCCTCTACCTAACACCGGGGAGCTGTTTTTT. It is translated as CASSLAQSGPLPNTGELFF. The entire variable domain, with the rest obtained from reference TRBV11-1 and TRBJ2-2, is as follows: EAEVAQSPRYKITEKSQAVAFWCDPISGHATLYWYRQILGQGPELLVQFQDESVVDDSQLPKDRFSAERLKGVDSTLKIQPAELGDSAMYLCASSLAQSGPLPNTGELFFGEGSRLTVL.